This TCR beta chain came from a study of Graves' ophthalmopathy and Graves' hyperthyroidism. TCR beta CDR3 regions were amplified from RNA transcripts. The first-round RT-PCR employed HTBI primers together with the Qiagen OneStep RT-PCR kit. A multiplex PCR was then performed as the second round. TCRdb reprocessed the multiplex PCR reads with MiXCR, giving one entry per CDR3 protein. The sample comprises approximately 500,000 distinct CDR3 sequences, approximately 15% of which are singletons, and 9.5% to 10% rests with the top ten. The CDR3 is 13 residues long. Germline V gene lookup returns CDR1 DFQATT and CDR2 SNEGSKA (reference sequence). The V gene lost 3 bases and the J gene lost 0 bases, with 9 bases spanning the gap.

Sequenced material: blood. This chain uses TRBV20-1 with TRBJ2-7; unclear D gene. The clonotype was recovered from a woman between 25 and 40 years old with Graves' ophthalmopathy. Here the CDR3 reads CSARKADSYEQYF. CDR3 coding DNA: TGCAGTGCTAGGAAAGCTGACTCCTACGAGCAGTACTTC.